The entry below gives a single T cell receptor beta chain sequence along with its context. As processed by the authors: Amplifying reference gene primers gave estimates of nucleated cell counts. The method was immunoSEQ multiplex PCR; TCRdb's version includes in-frame clones alone and lacks a portion of them. V and J calls and clone size are those listed in that table; D and trimming were worked out from the DNA. The repertoire holds around 300,000 clones, about 80% seen once, with over 9% in the top ten. This sample stems from a study of blood T cell repertoires in COVID-19. Study as a whole: Donors in the United States, Italy and Spain gave samples during acute or convalescent COVID-19. The analysed material was cDNA or gDNA that came from T cells, B-cell-depleted T cells, or PBMCs.

V was trimmed by 5 bases and J by 7 bases, leaving 17 bases between them. This CDR3 spans 15 amino acids. Germline-derived CDR1 and CDR2 are LNHDA and SQIVND (reference sequence). This clonotype was obtained from a woman aged 45-65 years who had recovered from COVID-19. V and J are TRBV19 and TRBJ1-4; maybe TRBD1 (5 bases). Material for sequencing was peripheral blood. CDR3 nucleotides: TGTGCCAGTAGTGATTACAGGTTACGCGGTGAAAAACTGTTTTTT. It is translated as CASSDYRLRGEKLFF.